The 32 T cell receptor beta chains in this list originate from one sample, sequenced in a study of blood T cell repertoires in COVID-19. TCRdb's copy holds only in-frame clones and misses some; the assay was immunoSEQ multiplex PCR. The sample contains 220,000 or so clones, around nine tenths of which appear only once. The material sequenced was peripheral blood. The receptors stem from a man aged 60 to 69 who had recovered from COVID-19.

V usage is TRBV5-5 and J usage is TRBJ1-2; the D is unclear. The CDR3 runs to 15 residues. The germline V and J ends were trimmed by 1 base and 3 bases, with 13 bases remaining between them. Germline V gene data show CDR1 as SGHKS and CDR2 as YYEKEE (reference sequence). CDR3 protein: CASSLSGQTYYGYTF. The CDR3, as DNA: TGTGCCAGCAGCTTGTCTGGGCAGACCTACTATGGCTACACCTTC.

The chain links TRBV15 to TRBJ2-5; 10 nucleotides match TRBD1. V was pared by 3 bases and J by 3 bases, with 1 base of the junction left unmatched. The germline CDR1 and CDR2 sequences are LNHNV and YYDKDF (reference sequence). CDR3 length: 14 amino acids. The CDR3 DNA follows: TGTGCCACCAGCAGGGGGACAGGGGAAGAGACCCAGTACTTC. Translating it yields CATSRGTGEETQYF.

This chain links TRBV29-1 with TRBJ1-1; D is possibly TRBD1 (5 bases). The CDR3 extends over 14 amino acids. Germline CDR1 SQVTM, CDR2 ANQGSEA. Trimming took off 2 bases at V and 4 bases at J, with 14 bases between the two ends. DNA of the CDR3: TGCAGCGTTGAACAGGGAGGGTGGGCCACTGAAGCTTTCTTT. The encoded protein is CSVEQGGWATEAFF.

The chain carries TRBV13 and TRBJ2-7; maybe TRBD1 (6 bases). Germline CDR1 PRHDT, CDR2 FYEKMQ (reference sequence). The CDR3 runs to 14 residues. Trimming removed 5 bases from V and 4 bases from J, with 15 bases in between. As DNA, the CDR3 is TGTGCCAGCAGCCCCGGACAGTTTATGTACGAGCAGTACTTC. Translation: CASSPGQFMYEQYF. Using reference TRBV13 and TRBJ2-7 for the parts outside the CDR3, the full variable domain is AAGVIQSPRHLIKEKRETATLKCYPIPRHDTVYWYQQGPGQDPQFLISFYEKMQSDKGSIPDRFSAQQFSDYHSELNMSSLELGDSALYFCASSPGQFMYEQYFGPGTRLTVT.

V is TRBV4-1 and J is TRBJ2-7; weak D call: TRBD1 (6 bases). CDR3 length: 16 amino acids. Germline CDR1 and CDR2: MGHRA and YSYEKL. V lost 4 bases, J lost 2 bases, and 18 bases lay in between. The DNA of the CDR3 is TGCGCCAGCAGCCTGCGGCCCGGGACATCCCCCTACGAGCAGTACTTC. Protein: CASSLRPGTSPYEQYF.

Here the CDR3 DNA reads TGTGCCACCTCCTCAGGAAATGAAAAACTGTTTTTT. This translates into CATSSGNEKLFF. The V call is TRBV18, the J call TRBJ1-4; D is unclear. Germline values: CDR1 KGHSH, CDR2 LQKENI. Trimming removed 10 bases from V and 5 bases from J, with 11 bases in between. The CDR3 has 12 residues.

As to this clone: A read error may produce the germline difference seen at one junction end. The chain has TRBV3-1 (or the pseudogene TRBV3-2) and TRBJ2-1, with TRBD2 matching 14 bases. CDR3 length equals 13 residues. Germline V gene sequence: CDR1 LGHDT, CDR2 YNNKEL (reference sequence). CDR3 amino acids: CASSHLTSGGALF. Written as DNA, the CDR3 is TGTGCCAGCAGCCACCTGACTAGCGGGGGGGCTCTCTTC.

The gene calls are TRBV3-1 (or the pseudogene TRBV3-2) and TRBJ2-7; maybe TRBD2 (7 bases). Germline CDR1 is LGHDT and CDR2 is YNNKEL (reference sequence). The CDR3 is made up of 14 amino acids. Trimming stripped 4 bases from V and 4 bases from J, with 14 bases between. CDR3 bases: TGTGCCAGCAGCCCCGGGGGGCGTGGGTACGAGCAGTACTTC. It codes for CASSPGGRGYEQYF.

The chain couples TRBV6-4 to TRBJ2-1; weak D call: TRBD2 (5 bases). From germline, CDR1 is MRHNA and CDR2 SNTAGT. The V end was cut by 1 base, the J end by 10 bases, with 11 bases between. CDR3 size: 13 residues. CDR3 in amino acids: CASSDWVAREQFF. CDR3 sequence (DNA): TGTGCCAGCAGTGACTGGGTAGCGAGGGAGCAGTTCTTC.

This clone was counted once. The gene calls are TRBV5-1 and TRBJ2-7, with 7 bases matching TRBD1. Germline values: CDR1 SGHRS, CDR2 YFSETQ. The CDR3 sequence is 15 residues long. V trimming: 2 bases; J trimming: 7 bases; junction bases outside the gene matches: 12. The CDR3 region is CASSFMTGQRAEQYF. CDR3 in DNA: TGCGCCAGCAGCTTTATGACAGGGCAGAGGGCGGAGCAGTACTTC.

The chain has TRBV18 and TRBJ2-7, with 12 bases lining up with TRBD2. The CDR3 has 18 residues. CDR1 is KGHSH and CDR2 is LQKENI in the germline V gene. The V and J ends lost 3 bases and 0 bases, in that order; junction bases with no gene match: 9. The CDR3 coding sequence is TGTGCCAGCTCACCGGCAGCTAGCGGGGGGGCGAACTCCTACGAGCAGTACTTC. Its translation is CASSPAASGGANSYEQYF.

V usage is TRBV3-1 (or the pseudogene TRBV3-2) and J usage is TRBJ1-4; D is uncertain. CDR1 and CDR2 from the germline V gene are LGHDT and YNNKEL (reference sequence). The CDR3 is 13 amino acids. V lost 3 bases, J lost 7 bases, and 9 bases lay in between. This CDR3 is CASSHWAGEKLFF. The CDR3 DNA reads as TGTGCCAGCAGCCATTGGGCAGGTGAAAAACTGTTTTTT.

CDR3 in DNA: TGCAGCGGGCGTGGGGAGGGATTGGGCAAACTGTTTTTT. Protein sequence: CSGRGEGLGKLFF. The chain recombines TRBV29-1 with TRBJ1-4, with D hard to call. The CDR3 consists of 13 residues. V was clipped by 7 bases and J by 11 bases, with 20 bases between them. Germline lookup yields CDR1 SQVTM and CDR2 ANQGSEA.

Note on this clone: One junction end does not reproduce the germline sequence, and a read error may be involved. This rearrangement joins TRBV28 to TRBJ2-5; 9 positions agree with TRBD2. CDR3 length: 16 amino acids. CDR1 is MDHEN and CDR2 is SYDVKM in the germline V gene. Here the CDR3 reads CASRLAGTDRQKTQYF. CDR3 sequence (DNA): TGTGCCAGCAGGCTAGCGGGGACGGATCGCCAAAAGACCCAGTACTTC.

The gene calls are TRBV7-2 and TRBJ2-7, with D tentatively TRBD2 (6 bases). This CDR3 is built from 14 residues. CDR1 is SGHTA and CDR2 is FQGNSA in the germline V gene. The V and J ends lost 8 bases and 1 base respectively, with 15 bases between them. The CDR3 bases are TGTGCCAGCGGGCGGGAAGGGAGTTCCTACGAGCAGTACTTC. Amino acid sequence: CASGREGSSYEQYF.

This clone showed up just once. J is TRBJ2-2 and V is TRBV7-8; TRBD2 matches at 7 bases. The length of the CDR3 is 16 residues. Germline assignment: CDR1 SGHVS and CDR2 FQNEAQ. J was trimmed by 3 bases and V by 1 base; bases with no gene match: 5. The DNA of the CDR3 is TGTGCCAGCAGCTTAGTGATACGGGGGGACACCGGGGAGCTGTTTTTT. Residues: CASSLVIRGDTGELFF.

This clone was seen a single time. V gene TRBV5-6 combines with J gene TRBJ2-3; 8 nucleotides align to TRBD2. V trimming: 2 bases; J trimming: 1 base; junction bases outside the gene matches: 3. The germline V gene has CDR1 SGHDT and CDR2 YYEEEE. CDR3 length: 15 amino acids. The CDR3 loop is CASSFREGGTDTQYF. The CDR3 DNA follows: TGTGCCAGCAGCTTCCGGGAGGGGGGCACAGATACGCAGTATTTT.

The genes are TRBV4-3 and TRBJ2-6, with D hard to call. The germline gives CDR1 LGHNA, CDR2 YSLEER. The CDR3 sequence is 18 residues long. Trimming shortened V by 0 bases and J by 0 bases, and 12 bases separated the two germline ends. The CDR3 nucleotides read TGCGCCAGCAGCCAAGATCCGGGTTCACGCTCTGGGGCCAACGTCCTGACTTTC. This sequence encodes CASSQDPGSRSGANVLTF.

This rearrangement joins TRBV12-5 to TRBJ1-2; 7 bases are shared with TRBD1. CDR3 length: 14 residues. Per germline, CDR1 LGHNT and CDR2 FRNRAP. After removal of 3 bases from V and 4 bases from J, the junction contained 5 bases not matched to a gene. The CDR3 coding sequence is TGTGCTAGTGGTTTAGACAGGGTCGGCTATGGCTACACCTTC. Amino acid sequence: CASGLDRVGYGYTF.

The chain is built from TRBV30 and TRBJ2-2; D perhaps matches TRBD2 (5 bases). Germline CDR1 is GTSNPN and CDR2 is SVGIG (reference sequence). The CDR3 loop spans 13 amino acids. V lost 0 bases and J lost 5, with 7 bases in between. The DNA of the CDR3 is TGTGCCTGGAGTGTACGGAGGACCGGGGAGCTGTTTTTT. Protein sequence: CAWSVRRTGELFF.

This rearrangement joins TRBV6-5 to TRBJ1-2, with 9 bases aligning to TRBD1. V shed 6 bases, J shed 3 bases, and the junction held 8 bases outside the gene matches. The CDR3 runs to 15 residues. Germline V CDR1 and CDR2: MNHEY, SVGAGI. For the CDR3, the DNA is TGTGCCAGCAGCATTCTAACAGGGGGCGACTATGGCTACACCTTC. This codes for CASSILTGGDYGYTF.

The chain employs TRBV2 and TRBJ1-6; TRBD1 matches at 7 bases. Germline V gene data show CDR1 as SNHLY and CDR2 as FYNNEI. This CDR3 is built from 15 residues. With V trimmed by 6 bases and J by 6 bases, 8 bases remained unmatched. DNA for the CDR3: TGTGCCAGCAGCACCAACAGGGGAGGTAATTCACCCCTCCACTTT. As protein: CASSTNRGGNSPLHF.

The rearrangement joins TRBV24-1 to TRBJ2-4; perhaps TRBD2 as D (5 bases). This CDR3 has 14 residues. V was trimmed by 8 bases and J by 5 bases, leaving 15 bases between them. The germline CDR1 and CDR2 sequences are KGHDR and SFDVKD. The CDR3 bases are TGTGCCACCACCCTTGAGGGTCCCCAAAACATTCAGTACTTC. Encoded protein: CATTLEGPQNIQYF.

V gene TRBV27 combines with J gene TRBJ1-5; D gene ambiguous. This CDR3 is built from 15 residues. Germline V CDR1 and CDR2: MNHEY, SMNVEV (reference sequence). Trimming took 0 bases from V and 6 from J, leaving 12 bases between them. The CDR3, as DNA: TGTGCCAGCAGTTTATCACGGGTAATGGGTCAGCCCCAGCATTTT. As protein: CASSLSRVMGQPQHF.

CDR3 protein: CASSNRQSGYTF. The CDR3 DNA sequence: TGTGCCAGCAGTAACCGACAGTCTGGCTACACCTTC. The V call is TRBV2, the J call TRBJ1-2; maybe TRBD1 (5 bases). Germline assignment: CDR1 SNHLY and CDR2 FYNNEI. V lost 5 bases, J lost 7 bases, and 11 bases lay in between. This CDR3 is built from 12 residues. Looking up the rest from reference TRBV2 and TRBJ1-2 gives the full variable domain: EPEVTQTPSHQVTQMGQEVILRCVPISNHLYFYWYRQILGQKVEFLVSFYNNEISEKSEIFDDQFSVERPDGSNFTLKIRSTKLEDSAMYFCASSNRQSGYTFGSGTRLTVV.

The rearrangement links TRBV7-6 to TRBJ2-1; tentative D call: TRBD1 (6 bases). The CDR3 length is 13 residues. Germline V gene sequence: CDR1 SGHVS, CDR2 FNYEAQ. Between the trimmed V and J ends, which lost 2 bases and 7 bases, there was a span of 9 bases. CDR3 DNA sequence: TGTGCCAGCAGCTTAACAGGGTTGAATGAGCAGTTCTTC. It encodes CASSLTGLNEQFF.

As DNA, the CDR3 is TGTGCCAGCAGCTTAGCGGTAGTTTGGGGGGTCACAGATACGCAGTATTTT. Its translation: CASSLAVVWGVTDTQYF. V gene TRBV7-2 combines with J gene TRBJ2-3; maybe TRBD2 (6 bases). Germline values: CDR1 SGHTA, CDR2 FQGNSA. The ends were cut back, 0 bases at V and 2 bases at J, with 15 bases in the middle. The CDR3 has 17 amino acids.

The V and J genes are TRBV7-9 and TRBJ2-3; D unclear. The ends were cut back, 5 bases at V and 3 bases at J, with 3 bases in the middle. Looked up from germline, CDR1 is SEHNR and CDR2 is FQNEAQ (reference sequence). CDR3 length equals 11 residues. The CDR3 sequence: CASSVTDTQYF. The DNA for the CDR3 is TGTGCCAGCAGCGTAACAGATACGCAGTATTTT.

The V gene is TRBV7-3, the J gene TRBJ2-2, with 9 bases matching TRBD1. V lost 9 bases to trimming and J lost 6 bases; unmatched junction nucleotides: 8. The CDR3 covers 14 residues. Germline values: CDR1 SGHTA, CDR2 FQGTGA. CDR3 in amino acids: CASRRDRAAGELFF. CDR3 coding DNA: TGTGCCAGTAGGAGGGACAGGGCGGCCGGGGAGCTGTTTTTT.

This chain links TRBV6-5 with TRBJ2-2; 8 nucleotides align to TRBD2. The CDR3 is 16 amino acids. Germline V gene data show CDR1 as MNHEY and CDR2 as SVGAGI. The V gene end was trimmed by 2 bases and the J gene end by 4 bases; junction bases not matched to a gene: 6. Here the CDR3 reads CASSYEAGVLTGELFF. The CDR3 coding sequence is TGTGCCAGCAGTTACGAAGCGGGAGTACTCACCGGGGAGCTGTTTTTT.

This chain links TRBV7-9 with TRBJ1-4; unclear D gene. The germline V and J ends were trimmed by 5 bases and 4 bases, with 11 bases remaining between them. Germline V gene data show CDR1 as SEHNR and CDR2 as FQNEAQ (reference sequence). The CDR3 extends over 14 amino acids. The CDR3 DNA reads as TGTGCCAGCAGCCCCCTTCGGGTTAATGAAAAACTGTTTTTT. It yields the protein CASSPLRVNEKLFF.

The J gene is TRBJ2-3, the V gene TRBV5-1; D may be TRBD2 (5 bases). The CDR3 length is 17 residues. V lost 0 bases and J lost 4, with 18 bases in between. The germline gives CDR1 SGHRS, CDR2 YFSETQ. The CDR3 DNA sequence: TGCGCCAGCAGCTTGGCGTGGGGAGCCCGAGAGGCAGATACGCAGTATTTT. Translation: CASSLAWGAREADTQYF.